This T cell receptor (beta chain) is from a study of Ad26.COV2.S vaccination and SARS-CoV-2 variants. At the level of the study: The Ad26.COV2.S arm of the COV1001 trial was where the donor was placed. The vaccine Ad26.COV2.S was put into the muscle once, or twice with 56 days between. Study observations and caveats: Substantial post-vaccination breadth of spike-specific CD8+ and CD4+ T cell responses was reported.

Sequencing was performed with immunoSEQ multiplex PCR; in TCRdb, only in-frame clones are kept and a portion is missing. The repertoire holds a few hundred thousand clones, with roughly 90% as singletons. Of note for this clone: Its antigen is not identified.

The treatment is: about 20 received Ad26.COV2.S at low or high dose, single or two shots; a few received placebo; per-sample allocation not given. Sampling occurred on day 63 after the first vaccine or placebo injection. Boston provided a donor who was an adult aged 18-55 years. This TCR came from a person between 18 and 65 years old who received the Ad26.COV2.S COVID-19 vaccine or a placebo. This material consisted of peripheral blood, taken in a trial of Ad26.COV2.S vaccine versus placebo.

The CDR3 sequence is CASSWAGDHNEQFF. In DNA form, the CDR3 reads TGTGCCAGCAGTTGGGCGGGGGACCACAATGAGCAGTTCTTC. The rearrangement links TRBV27 to TRBJ2-1, with 7 bases matching TRBD2. The CDR3 runs 14 residues. Germline values: CDR1 MNHEY, CDR2 SMNVEV (reference sequence). V shed 4 bases, J shed 5 bases, and the junction held 5 bases outside the gene matches.